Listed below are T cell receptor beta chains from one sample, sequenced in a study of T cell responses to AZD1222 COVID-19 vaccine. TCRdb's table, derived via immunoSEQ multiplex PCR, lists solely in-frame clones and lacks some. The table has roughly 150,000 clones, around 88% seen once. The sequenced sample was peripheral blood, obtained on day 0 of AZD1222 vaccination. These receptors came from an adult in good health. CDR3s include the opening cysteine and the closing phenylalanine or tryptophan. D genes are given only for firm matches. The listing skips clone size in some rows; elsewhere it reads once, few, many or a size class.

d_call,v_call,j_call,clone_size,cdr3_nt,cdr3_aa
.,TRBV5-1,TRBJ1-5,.,TGCGCCAGCAGCTTGGCACAAAATCAGCCCCAGCATTTT,CASSLAQNQPQHF
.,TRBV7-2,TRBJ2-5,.,TGTGCCAGCAGCTTCCGGAGAGAGACCCAGTACTTC,CASSFRRETQYF
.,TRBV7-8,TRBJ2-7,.,TGTGCCAGCAGTCTCGACTACGAGCAGTACTTC,CASSLDYEQYF
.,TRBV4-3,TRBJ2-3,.,TGCGCCAGCAGCCAAGCTGGGAGCTCTAGCACAGATACGCAGTATTTT,CASSQAGSSSTDTQYF
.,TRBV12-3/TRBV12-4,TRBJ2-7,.,TGTGCCAGCAGCGACTGGGACGAGCAGTACTTC,CASSDWDEQYF
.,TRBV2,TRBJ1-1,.,TGTGCCAGCCGACAGCTTTTGAACACTGAAGCTTTCTTT,CASRQLLNTEAFF
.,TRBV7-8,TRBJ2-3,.,TGTGCCAGCAGCTTAGGTTGGGATACGCAGTATTTT,CASSLGWDTQYF
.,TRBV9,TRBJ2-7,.,TGTGCCAGCAGCGTAGCGGAGGGCGCCTACGAGCAGTACTTC,CASSVAEGAYEQYF
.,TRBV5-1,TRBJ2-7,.,TGCGCCAGCAGCTTCTCAACCGAGCAGTACTTC,CASSFSTEQYF
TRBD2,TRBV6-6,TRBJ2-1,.,TGTGCCAGTACCGGGACTAGCTCGATGAATGAGCAGTTCTTC,CASTGTSSMNEQFF
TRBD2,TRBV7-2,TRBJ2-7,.,TGTGCCAGCAGCGCCCAGAGGGCCGGGACTAACGAGCAGTACTTC,CASSAQRAGTNEQYF
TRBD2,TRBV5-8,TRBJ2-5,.,TGTGCCAGCAGCTTGTCTAGCGGGATCGAGACCCAGTACTTC,CASSLSSGIETQYF
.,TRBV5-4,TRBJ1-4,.,TGTGCCAGCAGCTTGGGTCGGGGGGGTGTTCATGAAAAACTGTTTTTT,CASSLGRGGVHEKLFF
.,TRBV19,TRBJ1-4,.,TGTGCCAGTAGTGTACAGGCCCGCCTTGAAAAACTGTTTTTT,CASSVQARLEKLFF
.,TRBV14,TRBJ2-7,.,TGTGCCAGCAGCAAGATAGCGGAAAGCTCCTACGAGCAGTACTTC,CASSKIAESSYEQYF
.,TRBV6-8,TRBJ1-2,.,TGTGCCAGCAGTTACGGGTCGCAGAACTATGGCTACACCTTC,CASSYGSQNYGYTF
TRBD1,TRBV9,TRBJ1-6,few,TGTGCCAGCAGCGACGGGACAGGGAATTCACCCCTCCACTTT,CASSDGTGNSPLHF
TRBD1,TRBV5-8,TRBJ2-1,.,TGTGCCAGCAGCCCGGGGACAGGGTTTGATGAGCAGTTCTTC,CASSPGTGFDEQFF
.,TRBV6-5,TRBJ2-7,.,TGTGCCAGCAGGAACCTAGCCGACGAGCAGTACTTC,CASRNLADEQYF
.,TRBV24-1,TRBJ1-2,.,TGTGCCACCAGTGACCTACAGGGATTCGGCTACACCTTC,CATSDLQGFGYTF
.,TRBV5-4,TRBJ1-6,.,TGTGCCAGCAGAGCGAAGCTAAGGGGCCCCTCTAATTCACCCCTCCACTTT,CASRAKLRGPSNSPLHF
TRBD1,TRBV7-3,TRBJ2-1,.,TGTGCCAGCAGCCGGACAGGGACCTACAATGAGCAGTTCTTC,CASSRTGTYNEQFF
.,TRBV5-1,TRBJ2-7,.,TGCGCCAGCGGCCAGTACGACAGTGGGGACTACGAGCAGTACTTC,CASGQYDSGDYEQYF
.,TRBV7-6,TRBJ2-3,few,TGTGCCAGCAGCGCGTGGGGAGGTGATACGCAGTATTTT,CASSAWGGDTQYF
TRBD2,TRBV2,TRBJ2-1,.,TGTGCCAGCAGTGAAGGACTAGCGGGATATGAGCAGTTCTTC,CASSEGLAGYEQFF
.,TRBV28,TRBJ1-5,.,TGTGCCTCCTACCCTAGGGTTATTGGCAATCAGCCCCAGCATTTT,CASYPRVIGNQPQHF
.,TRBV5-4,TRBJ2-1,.,TGTGCCAGCAGCTTGACGACCACTTACAATGAGCAGTTCTTC,CASSLTTTYNEQFF